This T cell receptor beta chain derives from a study of CD8+ T cells in alopecia areata. This CDR3 is 15 amino acids long. In germline, CDR1 is SGHRS, CDR2 YFSETQ. V lost 0 bases and J lost 0, with 10 bases in between. From alopecia areata patients, lesional scalp punch biopsies and peripheral blood were collected. The authors sorted CD4+ and CD8+ T cells from PBMCs. The authors extracted RNA and reverse transcribed it into cDNA as the sequencing template. The repertoire was sequenced with immunoSEQ multiplex PCR; TCRdb's copy has only in-frame clones and lacks some. The table lists 50,000 to 70,000 clones, around 47% of them singletons. Study-wide results and limits: Clonality was higher in lesional than normal scalp, especially in alopecia totalis/universalis. Unlike in mice, where it was clearer, TCR sharing across patients was less clear, possibly HLA-related.

A word on this clone: The antigen is undetermined.

This receptor was taken from a human donor with alopecia areata. The sample was NKG2D-low CD8+ T cells sorted from blood. The V call is TRBV5-1, the J call TRBJ2-7; D perhaps matches TRBD1 (6 bases). CDR3 sequence reads: CASSLVWGPSYEQYF. As DNA, the CDR3 is TGCGCCAGCAGCTTGGTATGGGGGCCCTCCTACGAGCAGTACTTC.